Each of the 4 T cell receptor beta chains below was sequenced from the same sample in a study of OX40 agonist ivuxolimab in advanced cancers. The protocol was immunoSEQ multiplex PCR, while the TCRdb copy is restricted to in-frame clones and leaves out a portion. Of 85,000 to 100,000 clones listed, roughly 90% are singletons. The material was CD4+ or CD8+ T cells sorted from blood, obtained in a trial of the OX40 agonist ivuxolimab. The receptors shown here come from an adult with an advanced solid tumor such as melanoma, head and neck, liver or kidney cancer.

The rearrangement links TRBV9 to TRBJ2-1; D uncertain. The V end was cut by 0 bases, the J end by 6 bases, with 4 bases between. Germline assignment: CDR1 SGDLS and CDR2 YYNGEE. The CDR3 is 12 amino acids. The CDR3 nucleotides read TGTGCCAGCAGCGTAGTCCCCAATGAGCAGTTCTTC. Protein sequence: CASSVVPNEQFF.

The J gene is TRBJ2-1, the V gene TRBV11-3; the D gene is possibly TRBD2 (5 bases). Germline V gives CDR1 SGHNT, CDR2 YENEEA. This CDR3 has 14 amino acids. V dropped 0 bases and J dropped 7 bases, with 10 bases sitting between them. DNA for the CDR3: TGTGCCAGCAGCTTAGAGCCCGTAGCGAATGAGCAGTTCTTC. The encoded protein is CASSLEPVANEQFF.

This chain links TRBV11-2 with TRBJ1-2, with 7 bases matching TRBD1. The germline V gene has CDR1 SGHAT and CDR2 FQNNGV. This CDR3 spans 13 amino acids. With V trimmed by 5 bases and J by 7 bases, 7 bases remained unmatched. CDR3 DNA sequence: TGTGCCAGCAGCCGCAGGGGGGGACGTGGCTACACCTTC. This encodes CASSRRGGRGYTF.

The rearrangement uses TRBV9 and TRBJ1-1; TRBD1 is a possible D gene (6 bases). Germline CDR1 is SGDLS and CDR2 is YYNGEE. This CDR3 spans 15 amino acids. V gave up 4 bases and J gave up 2 bases, with 15 bases separating them. CDR3 region: CASSLQGNPNTEAFF. CDR3 nucleotides: TGTGCCAGCAGCCTACAGGGAAACCCCAACACTGAAGCTTTCTTT.